Sequencing of this T cell receptor (beta chain) was carried out in a study of control samples from healthy donors and cancer patients. Here immunoSEQ multiplex PCR was the method, and the copy in TCRdb shows in-frame clones only, minus some. The sample consists of about 97,000 clones, 92% of them appearing once. After removal of 1 base from V and 6 bases from J, the junction contained 2 bases not matched to a gene. In germline, CDR1 is SEHNR, CDR2 FQNEAQ (reference sequence). The length of the CDR3 is 15 residues. The sequenced sample consisted of blood. This chain links TRBV7-9 with TRBJ2-2; TRBD2 matches at 10 bases. The TCR originated in a woman aged 18-29 years in good health. CDR3 nucleotides: TGTGCCAGCAGCTTAGTTCTAGCGGGAGCCGGGGAGCTGTTTTTT. Translating it yields CASSLVLAGAGELFF.